What follows are 8 T cell receptor beta chains derived from one specimen sequenced in a study of OX40 agonist ivuxolimab in advanced cancers. Sequencing was performed with immunoSEQ multiplex PCR; in TCRdb, only in-frame clones are kept and a portion is missing. The sample holds around 100,000 clones, 90% seen once. The source material was CD4+ or CD8+ T cells sorted from blood, sampled in a trial of the OX40 agonist ivuxolimab. These TCRs come from an adult with an advanced solid tumor such as melanoma, head and neck, liver or kidney cancer.

This chain uses TRBV6-1 with TRBJ1-1; weak D call: TRBD1 (5 bases). V was clipped by 2 bases and J by 1 base, with 8 bases between them. Germline V gene lookup returns CDR1 MNHNS and CDR2 SASEGT. CDR3 length: 14 amino acids. This CDR3 is CASSEIGANTEAFF. The CDR3 DNA follows: TGTGCCAGCAGTGAAATCGGGGCGAACACTGAAGCTTTCTTT.

V and J are TRBV29-1 and TRBJ2-1; 7 bases align to TRBD2. The CDR3 is 15 residues long. Germline values: CDR1 SQVTM, CDR2 ANQGSEA. Losses at the gene ends were 1 base for V and 2 bases for J; bases not matched to a gene: 5. CDR3 in DNA: TGCAGCGTTGAAGGTACTAGCGTGGCCTACAATGAGCAGTTCTTC. It specifies CSVEGTSVAYNEQFF.

The chain recombines TRBV18 with TRBJ2-7; D is perhaps TRBD1 (6 bases). Germline CDR1 reads KGHSH; CDR2 reads LQKENI. The CDR3 has 13 amino acids. V was shortened by 2 bases and J by 3 bases, with 8 bases between the two germline ends. CDR3 protein: CASSPRTDYEQYF. The CDR3, as DNA: TGTGCCAGCTCACCAAGGACAGACTACGAGCAGTACTTC.

CDR3 residues: CASSPRTSGSFSSGANVLTF. The CDR3, as DNA: TGTGCCAGCAGCCCACGGACTAGCGGGAGTTTTAGCTCTGGGGCCAACGTCCTGACTTTC. The chain recombines TRBV4-2 with TRBJ2-6; TRBD2 agrees at 13 bases. This CDR3 is 20 amino acids long. Germline trimming cut 4 bases from V and 0 bases from J; bases unmatched to any gene: 9. The germline CDR1 and CDR2 sequences are LGHNA and YNFKEQ.

V and J are TRBV13 and TRBJ1-1, with 8 positions matching TRBD1. V lost 4 bases to trimming and J lost 4 bases; unmatched junction nucleotides: 5. This CDR3 contains 14 residues. Germline assignment: CDR1 PRHDT and CDR2 FYEKMQ (reference sequence). CDR3 protein: CASSYGQGPTEAFF. The CDR3 DNA is TGTGCCAGCAGCTACGGACAGGGCCCCACTGAAGCTTTCTTT.

This clone has only a few counts. The chain combines TRBV30 with TRBJ1-2; 7 nucleotides align to TRBD1. This CDR3 is built from 14 residues. J was trimmed by 3 bases and V by 3 bases; bases with no gene match: 7. The germline gives CDR1 GTSNPN, CDR2 SVGIG (reference sequence). CDR3 nucleotide sequence: TGTGCCTGGAGCACAGGGGTCAAAGACTATGGCTACACCTTC. It encodes CAWSTGVKDYGYTF.

J is TRBJ2-6 and V is TRBV6-1; tentatively, D is TRBD1 (5 bases). This CDR3 spans 13 amino acids. Germline V gene sequence: CDR1 MNHNS, CDR2 SASEGT. DNA for the CDR3: TGTGGCGTTAGGGGCTCTGGGGCCAACGTCCTGACTTTC. Residues: CGVRGSGANVLTF.

This rearrangement joins TRBV30 to TRBJ2-7; TRBD1 or TRBD2 may be the D gene (5 bases each). The CDR3 sequence is 14 residues long. CDR1 GTSNPN and CDR2 SVGIG come from the germline V gene (reference sequence). The V end lost 5 bases, the J end lost 0 bases, and 14 bases lay between the germline ends. The chain's CDR3 is CAWVGTESSYEQYF. The CDR3 DNA reads TGTGCCTGGGTGGGGACGGAGAGCTCCTACGAGCAGTACTTC. Together with reference TRBV30 and TRBJ2-7, the CDR3 gives the full variable domain: SQTIHQWPATLVQPVGSPLSLECTVEGTSNPNLYWYRQAAGRGLQLLFYSVGIGQISSEVPQNLSASRPQDRQFILSSKKLLLSDSGFYLCAWVGTESSYEQYFGPGTRLTVT.